One and the same sample provided the 25 T cell receptor beta chains below, sequenced in a study of lymphopenia after photon versus proton radiotherapy. The method was immunoSEQ multiplex PCR; TCRdb's version includes in-frame clones alone and lacks a portion of them. The data show approximately 22,000 clones, 85% seen once. This material consisted of peripheral blood, taken from a patient treated with photon-based radiotherapy. The receptors originated from a man aged 60-69 years with pancreatic cancer.

The chain joins TRBV7-3 to TRBJ1-6; TRBD1 matches 7 bases. The CDR3 contains 13 residues. Per germline, CDR1 SGHTA and CDR2 FQGTGA. V gave up 8 bases and J gave up 7 bases; unmatched junction bases: 5. The CDR3, as DNA: TGTGCCAGCGGAACGGACAGGAATTCACCCCTCCACTTT. Its translation is CASGTDRNSPLHF.

The chain employs TRBV29-1 and TRBJ2-5; 7 bases match TRBD2. Germline CDR1 is SQVTM and CDR2 is ANQGSEA. Germline trimming cut 7 bases from V and 2 bases from J; bases unmatched to any gene: 4. The CDR3 covers 12 residues. CDR3 sequence: CSEPGLQETQYF. The CDR3 nucleotides read TGCAGCGAGCCGGGACTACAAGAGACCCAGTACTTC.

This chain uses TRBV4-1 with TRBJ2-7; D is perhaps TRBD1 (7 bases). The CDR3 sequence is 15 residues long. Germline CDR1 MGHRA, CDR2 YSYEKL. V lost 0 bases and J 4 bases, leaving 13 bases between the germline ends. The CDR3, as DNA: TGCGCCAGCAGCCAAGATGGAGGGGGCGGGTACGAGCAGTACTTC. Translated, it gives CASSQDGGGGYEQYF.

This rearrangement joins TRBV4-1 to TRBJ2-7, with D perhaps matching TRBD2 (6 bases). The V gene's germline CDR1 is MGHRA and CDR2 YSYEKL. Trimming took off 4 bases at V and 6 bases at J, with 13 bases between the two ends. The CDR3 spans 13 residues. This CDR3 reads CASSPHGLIEQYF. CDR3 DNA sequence: TGCGCCAGCAGCCCCCACGGACTAATCGAGCAGTACTTC.

V is TRBV4-3 and J is TRBJ1-2; a possible D gene is TRBD1 (5 bases). The CDR3 spans 15 residues. The germline gives CDR1 LGHNA, CDR2 YSLEER. With 0 bases removed from V and 7 bases from J, the gap between germline ends came to 15 bases. The CDR3 loop reads CASSQDLGRESGYTF. CDR3 DNA: TGCGCCAGCAGCCAAGATCTAGGCAGGGAGTCTGGCTACACCTTC.

This rearrangement joins TRBV9 to TRBJ2-7, with TRBD1 as a possible D gene (5 bases). The V gene's germline CDR1 is SGDLS and CDR2 YYNGEE. Trimming took off 0 bases at V and 0 bases at J, with 10 bases between the two ends. The CDR3 contains 15 residues. CDR3 nucleotides: TGTGCCAGCAGCGTAGCAGGAGACAGCTCCTACGAGCAGTACTTC. This codes for CASSVAGDSSYEQYF. The whole variable domain, filled in from reference TRBV9 and TRBJ2-7, reads DSGVTQTPKHLITATGQRVTLRCSPRSGDLSVYWYQQSLDQGLQFLIQYYNGEERAKGNILERFSAQQFPDLHSELNLSSLELGDSALYFCASSVAGDSSYEQYFGPGTRLTVT.

This sequence joins TRBV6-1 and TRBJ2-3; 9 bases line up with TRBD1. Germline V gene lookup returns CDR1 MNHNS and CDR2 SASEGT. With 4 bases clipped from V and 3 bases from J, the junction kept 5 bases outside the gene matches. The CDR3 loop spans 15 amino acids. Here the CDR3 DNA reads TGTGCCAGCAGTGTGAACAGGGGGCGGACAGATACGCAGTATTTT. Translating gives CASSVNRGRTDTQYF.

V usage is TRBV7-2 and J usage is TRBJ1-5; TRBD1 matches 11 bases. The CDR3 is 14 amino acids. The germline V gene has CDR1 SGHTA and CDR2 FQGNSA. J lost 6 bases, V lost 5 bases, and 3 bases had no gene match. CDR3 protein: CASSGTGGIQPQHF. Here the CDR3 DNA reads TGTGCCAGCAGCGGGACAGGGGGGATTCAGCCCCAGCATTTT.

The chain is built from TRBV18 and TRBJ2-1, with 11 bases identical to TRBD1. CDR3 length equals 14 residues. J gave up 7 bases and V 5 bases, and 4 bases lay outside the gene matches. Germline CDR1 reads KGHSH; CDR2 reads LQKENI. CDR3 DNA: TGTGCCAGCTCAATAGGGACAGGGGGTAATGAGCAGTTCTTC. It encodes CASSIGTGGNEQFF. Based on the CDR3 plus reference TRBV18 and TRBJ2-1, the full variable domain is NAGVMQNPRHLVRRRGQEARLRCSPMKGHSHVYWYRQLPEEGLKFMVYLQKENIIDESGMPKERFSAEFPKEGPSILRIQQVVRGDSAAYFCASSIGTGGNEQFFGPGTRLTVL.

This clone was recorded once. The V call is TRBV4-3, the J call TRBJ1-1; D gene uncertain. CDR1 is LGHNA, CDR2 YSLEER, per germline. The V gene lost 0 bases and the J gene lost 0 bases, with 8 bases spanning the gap. The CDR3 has 15 residues. CDR3 bases: TGCGCCAGCAGCCAAGATCCGTTCATGAACACTGAAGCTTTCTTT. Amino acids: CASSQDPFMNTEAFF.

This chain uses TRBV18 with TRBJ2-7, with TRBD2 matching 15 bases. The V and J ends lost 0 bases and 2 bases, in that order; junction bases with no gene match: 2. Germline V gene data show CDR1 as KGHSH and CDR2 as LQKENI. The CDR3 is 17 amino acids. The CDR3 sequence is CASSPPGLAGGPYEQYF. DNA for the CDR3: TGTGCCAGCTCACCACCTGGACTAGCGGGGGGGCCCTACGAGCAGTACTTC.

This sequence joins TRBV27 and TRBJ1-2; TRBD1 is a possible D gene (6 bases). The germline V gene encodes CDR1 MNHEY and CDR2 SMNVEV (reference sequence). V lost 5 bases and J lost 4, with 14 bases in between. The CDR3 runs to 14 residues. The CDR3 sequence is CASSPGTLSYGYTF. The CDR3 coding sequence is TGTGCCAGCAGTCCAGGGACACTTAGCTATGGCTACACCTTC.

V is TRBV4-2 and J is TRBJ1-2; D uncertain. Germline V lookup: CDR1 LGHNA, CDR2 YNFKEQ. The CDR3 is made up of 16 amino acids. The V end was cut by 1 base, the J end by 5 bases, with 17 bases between. The CDR3 sequence: CASSQATPGQSYGYTF. CDR3 coding DNA: TGTGCCAGCAGCCAAGCCACACCCGGCCAGAGTTATGGCTACACCTTC.

This chain joins TRBV6-1 and TRBJ1-1; no reliable D call. CDR3 length: 11 amino acids. V gave up 10 bases and J gave up 1 base, with 7 bases separating them. The germline V gene encodes CDR1 MNHNS and CDR2 SASEGT. This CDR3 is CATKENTEAFF. CDR3 in DNA: TGTGCCACAAAAGAGAACACTGAAGCTTTCTTT.

In regard to this clone: The junction shows a germline mismatch at one end, possibly a read error. This chain links TRBV11-2 with TRBJ2-7, with 11 bases matching TRBD1. The CDR3 has 14 amino acids. Germline V gene data show CDR1 as SGHAT and CDR2 as FQNNGV. CDR3: CASSRGQGAREQYF. The CDR3 coding sequence is TGCGCCAGCAGCCGAGGACAGGGGGCGAGGGAGCAGTACTTC.

The genes are TRBV9 and TRBJ1-4; possibly TRBD1 for D (5 bases). Germline V gene data show CDR1 as SGDLS and CDR2 as YYNGEE. The CDR3 contains 15 residues. V was cut by 0 bases and J by 8 bases, with 14 bases left in between. The DNA for the CDR3 is TGTGCCAGCAGCGTAGCCGCAGGGAAGAGCGAAAAACTGTTTTTT. This gives the protein CASSVAAGKSEKLFF.

This chain uses TRBV5-4 with TRBJ2-7, with 10 bases aligning to TRBD1. CDR3 length equals 14 residues. J gave up 2 bases and V 2 bases, and 1 base lay outside the gene matches. Germline lookup yields CDR1 SGHNT and CDR2 YYREEE (reference sequence). The DNA for the CDR3 is TGTGCCAGCAGCTTCGGGACAGGGGCCTACGAGCAGTACTTC. Protein: CASSFGTGAYEQYF.

The genes are TRBV4-3 and TRBJ1-1; 9 positions match TRBD1. The junction had 13 bases not matched to a gene; V was cut back by 1 base and J by 4 bases. The CDR3 sequence is 18 residues long. The V gene's germline CDR1 is LGHNA and CDR2 YSLEER. The CDR3, as DNA: TGCGCCAGCAGCCAAGGGGGAGGGACAGGGTTTTTCGTCACTGAAGCTTTCTTT. Residues: CASSQGGGTGFFVTEAFF.

The chain combines TRBV7-7 with TRBJ1-3; 7 bases map to TRBD1. The CDR3 is made up of 19 amino acids. V lost 1 base, J lost 3 bases, and 15 bases stayed unmatched. Germline assignment: CDR1 SSHAT and CDR2 FNYEAQ (reference sequence). The CDR3: CASSLDRRTGGEDGNTIYF. For the CDR3, the DNA is TGTGCCAGCAGCTTAGATCGACGGACAGGAGGAGAAGATGGAAACACCATATATTTT. The whole variable domain, filled in from reference TRBV7-7 and TRBJ1-3, reads GAGVSQSPRYKVTKRGQDVTLRCDPISSHATLYWYQQALGQGPEFLTYFNYEAQPDKSGLPSDRFSAERPEGSISTLTIQRTEQRDSAMYRCASSLDRRTGGEDGNTIYFGEGSWLTVV.

The gene calls are TRBV2 and TRBJ2-1; 12 bases line up with TRBD2. J gave up 0 bases and V 7 bases, and 16 bases lay outside the gene matches. Germline loops: CDR1 SNHLY, CDR2 FYNNEI. The CDR3 spans 20 residues. The CDR3 nucleotides read TGTGCCAGCACCGGGGATGGGGAACTAGCGGGGGGTTTCTCCTACAATGAGCAGTTCTTC. Protein sequence: CASTGDGELAGGFSYNEQFF.

The chain has TRBV7-2 and TRBJ1-1; a weak D match, TRBD1 (5 bases). The CDR3 runs 16 residues. Deletions cut 5 bases from V and 1 base from J, with 17 bases between. Germline V gene sequence: CDR1 SGHTA, CDR2 FQGNSA. CDR3 DNA: TGTGCCAGCAGCCAAAGGACAACGTCATGGAACACTGAAGCTTTCTTT. Protein product: CASSQRTTSWNTEAFF.

The gene calls are TRBV6-1 and TRBJ2-5; the D is unclear. The J call is uncertain, as TRBJ2-7 better fits the DNA end. Looked up from germline, CDR1 is MNHNS and CDR2 is SASEGT. This CDR3 comprises 14 residues. The CDR3 protein is CASSERSHTSEQYF. In DNA, the CDR3 is TGTGCCAGCAGTGAACGGTCCCATACGAGCGAGCAGTACTTC.

V gene TRBV29-1 combines with J gene TRBJ2-1; 16 nucleotides align to TRBD2. With 7 bases clipped from V and 15 bases from J, the junction kept 6 bases outside the gene matches. The germline gives CDR1 SQVTM, CDR2 ANQGSEA. This CDR3 spans 12 amino acids. In DNA form, the CDR3 reads TGCAGCGCAGGGACTAGCGGGGGGGCCTGGTTCTTC. As protein: CSAGTSGGAWFF.

Turning to this clone: One end of the junction is discordant with germline, which a read error may explain. The chain links TRBV7-2 to TRBJ2-1; D gene unclear. CDR1 is SGHTA, CDR2 FQGNSA, per germline. This CDR3 has 13 amino acids. The CDR3 reads CASSLAAYNEQFF. CDR3 nucleotides: TGTGCCAGCAGCTTAGCGGCCTATAATGAGCAGTTCTTC.

The chain has TRBV4-1 and TRBJ2-7; 11 nucleotides match TRBD1. The CDR3 covers 16 residues. The germline gives CDR1 MGHRA, CDR2 YSYEKL. Trimming removed 5 bases from V and 2 bases from J; junction bases left unmatched: 8. CDR3: CASSTTMGQGAYEQYF. The CDR3 DNA sequence: TGCGCCAGCAGCACGACAATGGGACAGGGGGCCTACGAGCAGTACTTC.